A single sample gave rise to the 6 T cell receptor beta chains below, sequenced in a study of T-cell reconstitution after alpha-beta-depleted transplantation in children listed by TCRdb under 2016. Libraries were made using PCR. TCRdb lists the instrument as Illumina HiSeq 2500. TCR libraries were prepared with molecular barcoding, using unique molecular identifiers to normalize TCRbeta repertoire quantification. TCRdb reworked the public reads: Q25 trimming with fastp, MiXCR clone assembly, productive beta chains retained. A single entry per CDR3 protein holds the most common genes and DNA from its merged rows. The sample data list some 830,000 distinct CDR3 sequences, and 16% of these were observed just once. About 4.6% of the sample comes from the top ten. Interpreted using the paper, the treatment or condition label stands for: allogeneic hematopoietic cell transplantation with graft depleted of TCRalphabeta T cells and CD19 B cells.

The starting material was PBMCs, mostly from graft donor cells, obtained 360 days after TCRalphabeta/CD19-depleted stem cell transplant. The source of these receptors is a male patient younger than 18 who had a stem cell transplant for acute lymphoblastic leukemia, so the T cells may come from the graft donor.

The rearrangement links TRBV5-1 to TRBJ2-7, with TRBD1 identical over 9 bases. Trimming removed 4 bases from V and 6 bases from J; junction bases left unmatched: 14. Germline lookup yields CDR1 SGHRS and CDR2 YFSETQ. The CDR3 is made up of 16 amino acids. The chain's CDR3 is CASSRPTGGLVSEQYF. CDR3 DNA: TGCGCCAGCAGCCGACCTACAGGGGGCCTTGTGAGCGAGCAGTACTTC.

The rearrangement joins TRBV10-3 to TRBJ2-7; 7 bases are a match to TRBD1. V trimming: 4 bases; J trimming: 5 bases; junction bases outside the gene matches: 2. CDR1 and CDR2 from the germline V gene are ENHRY and SYGVKD. CDR3 size: 12 residues. The CDR3 reads CAISGQGDEQYF. The CDR3 nucleotides are TGTGCCATCAGTGGACAGGGAGACGAGCAGTACTTC.

This clonotype was seen at least ten times. The rearrangement uses TRBV5-1 and TRBJ2-1; 7 nucleotides align to TRBD2. The CDR3 length is 15 residues. Germline CDR1 reads SGHRS; CDR2 reads YFSETQ. With V trimmed by 2 bases and J by 3 bases, 5 bases remained unmatched. The CDR3 is CASSFWEGDYNEQFF. As DNA, the CDR3 is TGCGCCAGCAGCTTTTGGGAGGGCGACTACAATGAGCAGTTCTTC.

Ten or more counts support this clonotype. The rearrangement joins TRBV5-6 to TRBJ2-5; TRBD2 matches 7 bases. CDR1 and CDR2 (germline): SGHDT, YYEEEE. V shed 7 bases, J shed 1 base, and the junction held 1 base outside the gene matches. The CDR3 is made up of 12 amino acids. The CDR3 coding sequence is TGTGCCAGCGGACTAGGCCAAGAGACCCAGTACTTC. This sequence encodes CASGLGQETQYF.

The gene calls are TRBV7-8 and TRBJ2-5, with TRBD2 identical over 14 bases. Germline CDR1 is SGHVS and CDR2 is FQNEAQ. The CDR3 length is 15 residues. Germline trimming cut 5 bases from V and 10 bases from J; bases unmatched to any gene: 9. CDR3 sequence: CASSRWGTSGSFQYF. CDR3 DNA sequence: TGTGCCAGCAGCCGCTGGGGGACTAGCGGGAGTTTCCAGTACTTC. Supplemented by reference TRBV7-8 and TRBJ2-5, the full variable domain reads GAGVSQSPRYKVAKRGQDVALRCDPISGHVSLFWYQQALGQGPEFLTYFQNEAQLDKSGLPSDRFFAERPEGSVSTLKIQRTQQEDSAVYLCASSRWGTSGSFQYFGPGTRLLVL.

The chain employs TRBV24-1 and TRBJ2-7; the match to TRBD2 covers 12 bases. The V and J ends lost 9 bases and 8 bases, in that order; junction bases with no gene match: 7. This CDR3 is built from 13 residues. Looked up from germline, CDR1 is KGHDR and CDR2 is SFDVKD. The CDR3 DNA follows: TGTGCCACCTCCTCGACTAGCGGGAGTAAGCAGTACTTC. Translation gives CATSSTSGSKQYF.